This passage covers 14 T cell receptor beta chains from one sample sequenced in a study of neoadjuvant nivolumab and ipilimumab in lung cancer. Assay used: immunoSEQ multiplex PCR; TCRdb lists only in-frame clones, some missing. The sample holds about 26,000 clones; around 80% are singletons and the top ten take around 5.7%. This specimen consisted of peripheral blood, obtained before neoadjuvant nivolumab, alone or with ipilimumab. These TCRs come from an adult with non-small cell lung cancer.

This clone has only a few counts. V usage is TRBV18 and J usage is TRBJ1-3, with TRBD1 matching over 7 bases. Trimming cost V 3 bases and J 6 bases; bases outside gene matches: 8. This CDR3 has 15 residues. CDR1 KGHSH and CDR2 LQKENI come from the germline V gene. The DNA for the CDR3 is TGTGCCAGCTCACCGGGGGGACAGCGAATAAACACCATATATTTT. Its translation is CASSPGGQRINTIYF. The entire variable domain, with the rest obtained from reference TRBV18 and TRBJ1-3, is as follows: NAGVMQNPRHLVRRRGQEARLRCSPMKGHSHVYWYRQLPEEGLKFMVYLQKENIIDESGMPKERFSAEFPKEGPSILRIQQVVRGDSAAYFCASSPGGQRINTIYFGEGSWLTVV.

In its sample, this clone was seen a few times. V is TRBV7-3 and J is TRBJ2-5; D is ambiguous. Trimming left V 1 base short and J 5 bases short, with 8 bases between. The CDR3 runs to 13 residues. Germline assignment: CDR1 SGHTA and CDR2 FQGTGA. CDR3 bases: TGTGCCAGCAGCTTAAATGGGGTGGAGACCCAGTACTTC. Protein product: CASSLNGVETQYF. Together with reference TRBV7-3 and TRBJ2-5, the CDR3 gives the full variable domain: GAGVSQTPSNKVTEKGKYVELRCDPISGHTALYWYRQSLGQGPEFLIYFQGTGAADDSGLPNDRFFAVRPEGSVSTLKIQRTERGDSAVYLCASSLNGVETQYFGPGTRLLVL.

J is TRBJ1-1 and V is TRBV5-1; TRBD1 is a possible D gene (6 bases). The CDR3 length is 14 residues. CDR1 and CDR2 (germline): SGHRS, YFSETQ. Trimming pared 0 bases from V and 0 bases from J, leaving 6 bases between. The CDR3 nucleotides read TGCGCCAGCAGCTTGGGACAGGTGAACACTGAAGCTTTCTTT. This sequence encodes CASSLGQVNTEAFF.

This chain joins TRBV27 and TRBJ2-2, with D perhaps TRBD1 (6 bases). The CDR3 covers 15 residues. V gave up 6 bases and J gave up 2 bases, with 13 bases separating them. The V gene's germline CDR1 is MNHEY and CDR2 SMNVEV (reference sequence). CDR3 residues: CASSVRGSNTGELFF. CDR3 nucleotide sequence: TGTGCCAGCAGCGTCAGGGGCTCTAACACCGGGGAGCTGTTTTTT.

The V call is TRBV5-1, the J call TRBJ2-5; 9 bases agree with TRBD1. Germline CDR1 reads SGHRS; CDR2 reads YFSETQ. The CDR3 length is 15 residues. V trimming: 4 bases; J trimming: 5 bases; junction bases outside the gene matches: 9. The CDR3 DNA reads TGCGCCAGCAGCCCCACCTCGGGACAGGGTGAGACCCAGTACTTC. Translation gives CASSPTSGQGETQYF. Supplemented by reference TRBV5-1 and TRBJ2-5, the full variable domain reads KAGVTQTPRYLIKTRGQQVTLSCSPISGHRSVSWYQQTPGQGLQFLFEYFSETQRNKGNFPGRFSGRQFSNSRSEMNVSTLELGDSALYLCASSPTSGQGETQYFGPGTRLLVL.

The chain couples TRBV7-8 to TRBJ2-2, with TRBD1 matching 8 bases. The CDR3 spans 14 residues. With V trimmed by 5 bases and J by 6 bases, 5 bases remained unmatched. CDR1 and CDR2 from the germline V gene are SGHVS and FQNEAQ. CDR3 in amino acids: CASSQETGAGELFF. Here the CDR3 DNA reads TGTGCCAGCAGCCAAGAGACAGGGGCCGGGGAGCTGTTTTTT.

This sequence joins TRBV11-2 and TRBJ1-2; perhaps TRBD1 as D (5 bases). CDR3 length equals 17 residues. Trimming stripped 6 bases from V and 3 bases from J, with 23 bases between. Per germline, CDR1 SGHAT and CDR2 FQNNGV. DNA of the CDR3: TGTGCCAGCAGTTTGGTATACCCCGTCGGACAAGACTATGGCTACACCTTC. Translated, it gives CASSLVYPVGQDYGYTF.

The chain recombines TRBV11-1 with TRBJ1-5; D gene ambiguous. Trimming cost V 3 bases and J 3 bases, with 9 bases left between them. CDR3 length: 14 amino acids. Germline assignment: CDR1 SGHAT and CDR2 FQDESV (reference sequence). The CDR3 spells CASSLGSVNQPQHF. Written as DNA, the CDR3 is TGTGCCAGCAGCTTGGGGAGTGTCAATCAGCCCCAGCATTTT.

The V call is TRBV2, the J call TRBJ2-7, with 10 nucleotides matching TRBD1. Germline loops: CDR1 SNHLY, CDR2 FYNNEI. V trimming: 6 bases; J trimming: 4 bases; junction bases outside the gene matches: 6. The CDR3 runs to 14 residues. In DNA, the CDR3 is TGTGCCAGCAGGGCCGGGACAGGGGCTTACGAGCAGTACTTC. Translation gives CASRAGTGAYEQYF.

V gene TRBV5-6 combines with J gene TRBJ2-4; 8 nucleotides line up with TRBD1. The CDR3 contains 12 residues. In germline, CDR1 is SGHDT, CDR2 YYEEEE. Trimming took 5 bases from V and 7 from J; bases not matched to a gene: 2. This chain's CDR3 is CASRRTGNIQYF. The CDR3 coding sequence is TGTGCCAGCAGAAGGACAGGGAACATTCAGTACTTC.

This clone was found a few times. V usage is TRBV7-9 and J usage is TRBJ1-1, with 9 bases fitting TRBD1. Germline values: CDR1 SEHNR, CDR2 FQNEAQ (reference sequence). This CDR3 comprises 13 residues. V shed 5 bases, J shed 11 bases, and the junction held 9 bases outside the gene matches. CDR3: CASSPGTGRLAFF. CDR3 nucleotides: TGTGCCAGCAGCCCCGGGACAGGGAGGTTGGCTTTCTTT.

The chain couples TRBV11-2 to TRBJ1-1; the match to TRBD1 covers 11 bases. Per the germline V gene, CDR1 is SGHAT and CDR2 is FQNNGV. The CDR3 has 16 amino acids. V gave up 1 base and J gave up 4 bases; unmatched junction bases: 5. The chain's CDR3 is CASSLVAGTGGTEAFF. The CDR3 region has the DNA TGTGCCAGCAGCTTAGTCGCCGGGACAGGGGGCACTGAAGCTTTCTTT.

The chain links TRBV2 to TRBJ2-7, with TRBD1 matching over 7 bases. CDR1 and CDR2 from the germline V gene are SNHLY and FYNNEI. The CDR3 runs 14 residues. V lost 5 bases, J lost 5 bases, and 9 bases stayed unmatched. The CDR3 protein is CASSTRMTGNEQYF. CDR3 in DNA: TGTGCCAGCAGTACTCGAATGACAGGGAACGAGCAGTACTTC.

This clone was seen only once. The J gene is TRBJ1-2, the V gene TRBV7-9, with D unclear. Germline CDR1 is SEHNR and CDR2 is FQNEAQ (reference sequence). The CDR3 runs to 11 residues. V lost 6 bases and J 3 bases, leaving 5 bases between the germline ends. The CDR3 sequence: CASSSDYGYTF. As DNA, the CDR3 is TGTGCCAGCAGTAGCGACTATGGCTACACCTTC.